These 2 T cell receptor beta chains came from one sample sequenced in a study of cytomegalovirus exposure and HLA in healthy donors. TCRdb's copy holds only in-frame clones and misses some; the assay was immunoSEQ multiplex PCR. The sample lists under 350,000 clones; 70% to 90% were seen once. The sequenced sample consisted of PBMCs. These receptors came from a woman under 30 in good health and CMV-seronegative.

This clone has a single count. This sequence joins TRBV6-1 and TRBJ1-1; 7 bases fit TRBD1. Looked up from germline, CDR1 is MNHNS and CDR2 is SASEGT. The V and J ends lost 3 bases and 1 base, in that order; junction bases with no gene match: 11. The length of the CDR3 is 17 residues. DNA for the CDR3: TGTGCCAGCAGTGAGCTTATTTATCGGACAGGGAACACTGAAGCTTTCTTT. The encoded protein is CASSELIYRTGNTEAFF.

The rearrangement links TRBV6-6 to TRBJ2-7, with D possibly TRBD2 on 5 matching bases. Trimming left V 5 bases short and J 1 base short, with 9 bases between. The germline CDR1 and CDR2 sequences are MNHNY and SVGAGI (reference sequence). The length of the CDR3 is 13 residues. The DNA for the CDR3 is TGTGCCAGCAGTGCTGGGGAGTCCTACGAGCAGTACTTC. This codes for CASSAGESYEQYF.